Presented here are 6 T cell receptor beta chains from one specimen sequenced in a study of radiotherapy plus CTLA-4 blockade in lung cancer (dated by TCRdb to between 2017 and 2018). Library generation was performed with the immunoSEQ multiplex PCR assay. Held by TCRdb, this immuneACCESS table contains in-frame sequences only and omits some clones. Under half of the omission traces to an unresolved V gene where checked; the cause of the rest is unknown. The sample includes roughly 46,000 clones, with less than 85% observed a single time. The ten largest clones add up to 8.3% of the sample. The specimen was peripheral blood, collected from a patient treated with radiotherapy plus ipilimumab. The receptors stem from a human donor with non-small cell lung cancer who had stable disease on radiotherapy plus ipilimumab.

CDR3 sequence (DNA): TGTGCCAGCAGTACTCTGGATGAAAAACTGTTTTTT. This encodes CASSTLDEKLFF. The genes are TRBV6-1 and TRBJ1-4; D is ambiguous. CDR1 is MNHNS and CDR2 is SASEGT in the germline V gene. The germline V and J ends were trimmed by 5 bases and 6 bases, with 7 bases remaining between them. The CDR3 sequence is 12 residues long.

This CDR3 is CASSEGAGAHYEQYV. The CDR3 DNA reads as TGTGCCAGTAGTGAGGGGGCGGGGGCGCACTACGAGCAGTACGTC. V usage is TRBV19 and J usage is TRBJ2-7; D could derive from TRBD1 or TRBD2 (7 bases each). The V end lost 5 bases, the J end lost 3 bases, and 17 bases lay between the germline ends. The germline V gene has CDR1 LNHDA and CDR2 SQIVND (reference sequence). The CDR3 runs to 15 residues.

The rearrangement joins TRBV11-2 to TRBJ2-7; the D gene is possibly TRBD2 (6 bases). CDR1 and CDR2 from the germline V gene are SGHAT and FQNNGV. V was cut by 0 bases and J by 9 bases, with 18 bases left in between. CDR3 length: 15 residues. The CDR3 bases are TGTGCCAGCAGCTTAGATGGGGGGAGCCGAGATTCGCAGTACTTC. Amino acid sequence: CASSLDGGSRDSQYF.

The chain uses TRBV6-4 and TRBJ2-3, with a tentative D call TRBD1 (6 bases). Trimming took 8 bases from V and 0 from J, leaving 12 bases between them. Germline V gene lookup returns CDR1 MRHNA and CDR2 SNTAGT. The CDR3 is 14 residues long. CDR3 coding DNA: TGTGCCAGCGGGCATGGGGGCAGCACAGATACGCAGTATTTT. Translation gives CASGHGGSTDTQYF.

This clone came up once. V is TRBV19 and J is TRBJ1-1; maybe TRBD1 (5 bases). The germline gives CDR1 LNHDA, CDR2 SQIVND (reference sequence). Trimming stripped 5 bases from V and 2 bases from J, with 18 bases between. This CDR3 region has 16 residues. Written as DNA, the CDR3 is TGTGCCAGTAGTCCGATGAGGGGCCGGGAAAACACTGAAGCTTTCTTT. The encoded protein is CASSPMRGRENTEAFF.

The genes are TRBV10-1 and TRBJ1-1, with D possibly being TRBD1 (6 bases). The CDR3 loop spans 14 amino acids. V was trimmed by 5 bases and J by 0 bases, leaving 10 bases between them. Germline V gene data show CDR1 as WNHNN and CDR2 as SYGVQD (reference sequence). CDR3 residues: CASSQGFLNTEAFF. As DNA, the CDR3 is TGCGCCAGCAGTCAGGGGTTTTTGAACACTGAAGCTTTCTTT.